This TCR beta chain was identified during a study of beta chain features in type 1 diabetes (dated by TCRdb to the late 2010s). Regarding the study in general: Patients and healthy donors did not differ in mean age, gender distribution, total cell number or subset yield. A total of roughly 99,000,000 sorted cells were examined across all samples, and the number of cells per subset was strongly correlated with RNA yield. In the study, TCRB repertoires of sorted circulating CD4+ T cell subsets from recently diagnosed type 1 diabetes patients were compared with those of matched healthy donors. Whereas all 28 donors provided naive and central memory subsets, regulatory and stem cell-like memory subsets were isolated from just 8 patients and about 8 healthy donors. Study-level results and caveats: PCR might favor shorter templates, but patient and control samples were amplified and corrected together, so any skew would affect both groups equally. In all four CD4+ subsets, TCRB CDR3 length was moderately but significantly shorter in type 1 diabetes patients. The naive, central memory and regulatory TCRB repertoires appeared to resemble one another more closely among patients than among healthy donors. At VDJ recombination sites, patients with type 1 diabetes made fewer insertions and deleted more nucleotides, a pattern implying thymic rearrangement abnormalities. Only small numbers of individuals were included in the HLA sub-analyses, which left unresolved whether HLA type had any influence on TCRB rearrangement. Because cDNA was sequenced instead of genomic DNA, highly expressing activated cells could be over-represented, though the groups showed no difference in activation or CD3 levels.

In regard to this clone: It has no known antigen specificity. No base quality information exists; no much larger clone differs at one position.

All of the isolated RNA was reverse transcribed with the High Capacity cDNA Reverse Transcription Kit, so expressed TCRB transcripts were sequenced. Deep immunoSEQ sequencing was applied to naive, central memory and regulatory T cell samples, giving an average of roughly 3.3 million total reads per sample. Sorted cells were lysed in RLT buffer, and RNA was extracted using DNase-treated RNeasy Micro or Mini kits according to cell number. To prevent cross-contamination, every cell subset was processed on its own, while patient and healthy donor samples were processed together. TCRB sequences were amplified from cDNA with the immunoSEQ multiplex PCR, producing 87-bp fragments spanning the CDR3 region. Amplicons were sequenced on the Illumina HiSeq platform. As for the authors' bioinformatics: PCR bias was corrected computationally using synthetic template baselines, and reads within Hamming distance 2 were collapsed, with unmergeable singletons discarded. By aligning reads against IMGT, V, D and J genes, CDR3 length, and insertions or deletions at six rearrangement sites were assigned. Clonotype counts were normalized to sorted cell number within each subset before computing true diversity and Gini coefficients with the tcR R package. The overlap coefficient, calculated on TCRB nucleotide sequences, was used to measure repertoire sharing. Out-of-frame TCRB sequences from naive cells were analyzed as a proxy for the pre-selection repertoire. Sourced from immuneACCESS, this table was stored by TCRdb with only in-frame sequences that have V and J called. A share of the clones is absent; for the studies checked, an unresolved V gene accounts for under half, and the remainder has no known explanation. V and J calls and clone size are copied from that table; D and trimming were computed from the DNA. Across this sample there are around 400,000 clones, with roughly 13% seen only once. Less than 0.02% of the sample lies in the top ten.

The germline V gene provides CDR1 SGHAT and CDR2 FQNNGV. Measured from the cysteine to the phenylalanine, the CDR3 is 16 residues long. Only CDR3 DNA remains: 48 bases, in frame from the first base. The V end gives up 6 bases and the J end 7 bases, leaving 9 bases in the junction not matched to a gene. Each donor gave one peripheral blood draw, roughly 0.12 L on average, collected into heparinised tubes. A BD FACSAria II was used to sort naive, central memory, regulatory and stem cell-like memory CD4+ T cells with a panel that included CD45RO, CCR7, CD25, CD127, CD95 and CD27. Purity was above 98% for every sorted population. PBMCs were isolated right away by Lymphoprep density gradient centrifugation and were stained directly, without culture. To minimize batch effects, samples were stained and sorted in pairs, one healthy donor with one patient per experiment.

The chain joins TRBV11-2 to TRBJ2-1; TRBD2 matches 13 bases in the middle. The specimen was naive CD4+ T cells from blood. Sample cell subset or site, as interpreted from the label and publication: true naive CD4+ T cells. This clonotype originated in a man aged 18 to 29 in good health. CDR3 protein: CASRSLAGGPLNEQFF. The base sequence is TGTGCCAGCAGGTCACTAGCGGGGGGGCCGTTGAATGAGCAGTTCTTC.